The 28 T cell receptor beta chains reported below all come from one sample, sequenced in a study of response to subunit inactivated influenza vaccine. TCRdb reprocessed the RT-PCR reads with MiXCR, giving one entry per CDR3 protein. The sample shows under 850,000 distinct CDR3 sequences, 15% to 20% of them seen only once. The sample in question was PBMCs from blood, obtained more than 4 days after vaccination. Every receptor here comes from a man aged 50-60 years who received an inactivated influenza vaccine.

This rearrangement joins TRBV15 to TRBJ1-6; D remains ambiguous. CDR1 and CDR2 (germline): LNHNV, YYDKDF (reference sequence). This CDR3 comprises 14 residues. V lost 0 bases and J lost 10, with 10 bases in between. The CDR3 loop is CATSRDIQRSPLHF. CDR3 bases: TGTGCCACCAGCAGAGATATCCAGAGATCACCCCTCCACTTT. Based on the CDR3 plus reference TRBV15 and TRBJ1-6, the full variable domain is DAMVIQNPRYQVTQFGKPVTLSCSQTLNHNVMYWYQQKSSQAPKLLFHYYDKDFNNEADTPDNFQSRRPNTSFCFLDIRSPGLGDTAMYLCATSRDIQRSPLHFGNGTRLTVT.

The chain is built from TRBV12-3 or TRBV12-4 and TRBJ1-2; D may be TRBD1 (5 bases). Deletions cut 2 bases from V and 8 bases from J, with 18 bases between. There are 15 residues in the CDR3. CDR3 loop: CASSLSLSTGGGYTF. In nucleotides, the CDR3 is TGTGCCAGCAGTTTATCACTGTCCACCGGGGGAGGCTACACCTTC.

V is TRBV2 and J is TRBJ2-7; D tentatively fits TRBD1 or TRBD2 (5 bases each). The CDR3 runs to 15 residues. Trimming left V 3 bases short and J 2 bases short, with 14 bases between. Germline CDR1 SNHLY, CDR2 FYNNEI. CDR3 DNA sequence: TGTGCCAGCAGTGATCCTAGAGAGGGGACCTACGAGCAGTACTTC. Translation: CASSDPREGTYEQYF.

This clonotype came up a few times. The chain employs TRBV5-1 and TRBJ2-1, with D possibly TRBD2 on 6 matching bases. This CDR3 contains 15 residues. Germline-derived CDR1 and CDR2 are SGHRS and YFSETQ. Trimming cost V 3 bases and J 6 bases, with 16 bases left between them. The CDR3 DNA reads TGCGCCAGCAGCTCCCGACTAGGTGGGGCCAATGAGCAGTTCTTC. The encoded protein is CASSSRLGGANEQFF. Supplemented by reference TRBV5-1 and TRBJ2-1, the full variable domain reads KAGVTQTPRYLIKTRGQQVTLSCSPISGHRSVSWYQQTPGQGLQFLFEYFSETQRNKGNFPGRFSGRQFSNSRSEMNVSTLELGDSALYLCASSSRLGGANEQFFGPGTRLTVL.

This clonotype was counted many times. This chain's CDR3 is CASSSDSGANVLTF. CDR3 sequence (DNA): TGTGCCAGCAGTTCCGACTCTGGGGCCAACGTCCTGACTTTC. This rearrangement joins TRBV12-3 or TRBV12-4 to TRBJ2-6; D ambiguous. This CDR3 has 14 amino acids. With 4 bases removed from V and 0 bases from J, the gap between germline ends came to 4 bases.

This clonotype was seen more than once but under ten times. The V and J genes are TRBV5-1 and TRBJ2-7; D is unclear. Trimming removed 0 bases from V and 0 bases from J, with 7 bases in between. This CDR3 region has 14 residues. Germline V gene lookup returns CDR1 SGHRS and CDR2 YFSETQ. The CDR3 nucleotides are TGCGCCAGCAGCTTGGACACCTACTCCTACGAGCAGTACTTC. Translation: CASSLDTYSYEQYF.

The table lists this clonotype with a few counts. The chain combines TRBV18 with TRBJ2-1; 11 bases line up with TRBD2. Germline CDR1 and CDR2: KGHSH and LQKENI. After removal of 2 bases from V and 6 bases from J, the junction contained 18 bases not matched to a gene. The CDR3 sequence is 20 residues long. The CDR3 nucleotides read TGTGCCAGCTCACCATGGTTCAACGCCGGGACTAGCGGCACCCCCAATGAGCAGTTCTTC. It specifies CASSPWFNAGTSGTPNEQFF.

The chain has TRBV10-3 and TRBJ1-4; 9 bases line up with TRBD1. The CDR3 extends over 14 amino acids. Germline-derived CDR1 and CDR2 are ENHRY and SYGVKD. The J segment lost 7 bases and the V segment lost 11 bases, leaving 11 bases of the junction unmatched. In DNA, the CDR3 is TGTGCCGGACAAGACCGGGACAGGGTTGAAAAACTGTTTTTT. It is translated as CAGQDRDRVEKLFF.

The table lists this clonotype with a few counts. CDR3 sequence (DNA): TGTGCCAGCAGCTTAGGACAGGGGGGCTCGTACACTGAAGCTTTCTTT. Encoded protein: CASSLGQGGSYTEAFF. The V call is TRBV7-9, the J call TRBJ1-1; TRBD1 agrees at 9 bases. J was trimmed by 3 bases and V by 1 base; bases with no gene match: 6. Germline V gene lookup returns CDR1 SEHNR and CDR2 FQNEAQ (reference sequence). This CDR3 spans 16 amino acids. Drawing the rest from reference TRBV7-9 and TRBJ1-1, the complete variable domain is DTGVSQNPRHKITKRGQNVTFRCDPISEHNRLYWYRQTLGQGPEFLTYFQNEAQLEKSRLLSDRFSAERPKGSFSTLEIQRTEQGDSAMYLCASSLGQGGSYTEAFFGQGTRLTVV.

This clonotype showed up many times. The chain recombines TRBV6-1 with TRBJ1-2; no reliable D call. This CDR3 is built from 15 residues. Germline CDR1 reads MNHNS; CDR2 reads SASEGT. V was trimmed by 5 bases and J by 4 bases, leaving 17 bases between them. The CDR3 loop reads CASSQTSGRTYGYTF. The CDR3 nucleotides read TGTGCCAGCAGTCAAACGAGCGGTCGGACCTATGGCTACACCTTC.

This chain uses TRBV7-8 with TRBJ2-3, with 10 bases lining up with TRBD2. V gave up 4 bases and J gave up 1 base; unmatched junction bases: 11. The CDR3 length is 18 residues. Germline-derived CDR1 and CDR2 are SGHVS and FQNEAQ. In DNA form, the CDR3 reads TGTGCCAGCAGCTCTTATTCGGGACTAGCGATGGGCACAGATACGCAGTATTTT. Translating it yields CASSSYSGLAMGTDTQYF.

A few counts support this clonotype. The rearrangement links TRBV20-1 to TRBJ2-5; D gene unclear. Trimming shortened V by 1 base and J by 3 bases, and 18 bases separated the two germline ends. Germline V gene data show CDR1 as DFQATT and CDR2 as SNEGSKA (reference sequence). The length of the CDR3 is 16 residues. The CDR3: CSARVGSPVLKETQYF. Here the CDR3 DNA reads TGCAGTGCTAGAGTTGGGTCCCCGGTCTTGAAAGAGACCCAGTACTTC.

The chain has TRBV7-2 and TRBJ2-5, with 7 bases that match TRBD2. V shed 5 bases and J 5 bases; nucleotides not matched to a gene: 5. Germline V CDR1 and CDR2: SGHTA, FQGNSA. The CDR3 is 13 amino acids. CDR3 nucleotide sequence: TGTGCCAGCAGCCGGGGGGAGGTGGAGACCCAGTACTTC. Translating gives CASSRGEVETQYF.

The chain uses TRBV6-2 or TRBV6-3 and TRBJ2-1; 9 positions match TRBD2. Germline V gene sequence: CDR1 MNHEY, CDR2 SVGEGT. The ends lost 5 bases at V and 0 bases at J; junction bases unmatched: 11. CDR3 length: 18 amino acids. The CDR3 nucleotides read TGTGCCAGCAGTCGGCCGACTAGCGGTGCCCCCTCCTACAATGAGCAGTTCTTC. Its translation: CASSRPTSGAPSYNEQFF.

This clonotype was detected a few times. The V gene is TRBV6-2 or TRBV6-3, the J gene TRBJ2-5, with D tentatively TRBD2 (5 bases). Germline CDR1 MNHEY, CDR2 SVGEGT. The CDR3 extends over 16 amino acids. V lost 8 bases to trimming and J lost 5 bases, with 24 bases between them. CDR3 coding DNA: TGTGCCAGCTCTAGAAGCCGGGCGCAGAGGAGGGAGACCCAGTACTTC. Protein product: CASSRSRAQRRETQYF.

The CDR3 DNA sequence: TGTGCCTATTCGACTAGCGGGGCCTACGAGCAGTACTTC. Translated: CAYSTSGAYEQYF. The chain links TRBV30 to TRBJ2-7, with TRBD2 matching 11 bases. V was clipped by 7 bases and J by 2 bases; unmatched bases: 4. The CDR3 is 13 amino acids. Germline V gene data show CDR1 as GTSNPN and CDR2 as SVGIG (reference sequence).

For this clonotype: The missing conserved phenylalanine or tryptophan at the end of this CDR3 makes a read error likely. The V gene is TRBV30, the J gene TRBJ2-7; no reliable D call. The CDR3 spans 12 residues. Trimming stripped 0 bases from V and 5 bases from J, with 8 bases between. From germline, CDR1 is GTSNPN and CDR2 SVGIG (reference sequence). Here the CDR3 reads CAWSVQADEQYL. CDR3 in DNA: TGTGCCTGGAGTGTGCAGGCGGACGAGCAGTACTTA.

This clonotype was observed a handful of times. V is TRBV25-1 and J is TRBJ1-1; D is ambiguous. The V end was cut by 3 bases, the J end by 1 base, with 12 bases between. This CDR3 contains 15 residues. CDR1 MGHDK and CDR2 SYGVNS come from the germline V gene. The CDR3 DNA is TGTGCCAGCAGTGACTGGGGTCGAGCGAACACTGAAGCTTTCTTT. This encodes CASSDWGRANTEAFF.

The table lists this clonotype with a few counts. The V and J genes are TRBV7-9 and TRBJ2-3; D is ambiguous. Looked up from germline, CDR1 is SEHNR and CDR2 is FQNEAQ (reference sequence). Trimming left V 5 bases short and J 5 bases short, with 14 bases between. The CDR3 is made up of 14 amino acids. CDR3 in amino acids: CASSPPTYGDTQYF. The CDR3 DNA reads TGTGCCAGCAGCCCACCCACATATGGAGATACGCAGTATTTT.

This clonotype was seen only a few times. This rearrangement joins TRBV9 to TRBJ2-3, with 9 bases identical to TRBD2. The CDR3 has 16 amino acids. J lost 2 bases, V lost 3 bases, and 7 bases had no gene match. The germline CDR1 and CDR2 sequences are SGDLS and YYNGEE. This CDR3 reads CASSGSSGSNTDTQYF. DNA for the CDR3: TGTGCCAGCAGCGGGAGTAGCGGGAGTAACACAGATACGCAGTATTTT.

The chain carries TRBV20-1 and TRBJ2-1; 11 bases line up with TRBD1. The V gene end was trimmed by 1 base and the J gene end by 9 bases; junction bases not matched to a gene: 8. There are 15 residues in the CDR3. The germline gives CDR1 DFQATT, CDR2 SNEGSKA (reference sequence). The chain's CDR3 is CSARVFGQGATEQFF. In DNA form, the CDR3 reads TGCAGTGCTAGAGTGTTTGGACAGGGGGCAACTGAGCAGTTCTTC.

This clonotype was observed a few times. V and J are TRBV10-3 and TRBJ1-6, with 7 nucleotides matching TRBD1. This CDR3 has 18 amino acids. The trim removed 6 bases at V and 0 bases at J, leaving 11 bases unmatched. The germline V gene encodes CDR1 ENHRY and CDR2 SYGVKD. The CDR3 DNA is TGTGCCATCAGAAAATCACAGGGGACTGGCTCCTATAATTCACCCCTCCACTTT. It codes for CAIRKSQGTGSYNSPLHF.

This clonotype was seen at least ten times. CDR3 bases: TGCAGTGCTAGAGATGGAGGGGCTACTCACAATGAGCAGTTCTTC. Protein: CSARDGGATHNEQFF. The J gene is TRBJ2-1, the V gene TRBV20-1, with D tentatively TRBD2 (6 bases). V lost 0 bases to trimming and J lost 5 bases, with 14 bases between them. The CDR3 sequence is 15 residues long. From germline, CDR1 is DFQATT and CDR2 SNEGSKA (reference sequence).

This clonotype was counted at least ten times. The CDR3 spells CASSSANPFQYF. CDR3 nucleotide sequence: TGTGCCAGCAGCTCCGCGAACCCATTTCAGTATTTT. The J gene is TRBJ2-3, the V gene TRBV12-3 or TRBV12-4; D is unresolved. The CDR3 spans 12 residues. The ends were cut back, 6 bases at V and 12 bases at J, with 16 bases in the middle.

The rearrangement joins TRBV20-1 to TRBJ2-7; D may be TRBD1 or TRBD2 (5 bases each). The CDR3 runs 13 residues. Deletions cut 6 bases from V and 7 bases from J, with 19 bases between. The germline CDR1 and CDR2 sequences are DFQATT and SNEGSKA (reference sequence). In DNA form, the CDR3 reads TGCAGTGCCGCTCGGACTGCCTGGGGGGAGCAGTACTTC. Translation gives CSAARTAWGEQYF.

This clonotype was seen a few times. J is TRBJ1-1 and V is TRBV20-1, with D tentatively TRBD1 (5 bases). Trimming removed 3 bases at V and 10 bases at J, with 12 bases between. Germline V gene data show CDR1 as DFQATT and CDR2 as SNEGSKA (reference sequence). The CDR3 runs to 11 residues. DNA of the CDR3: TGCAGTGCTAGTCCGGGGGTGCTAGCTTTCTTT. It encodes CSASPGVLAFF.

The rearrangement joins TRBV3-1 to TRBJ1-1; D is possibly TRBD1 (5 bases). There are 11 residues in the CDR3. Trimming removed 2 bases at V and 11 bases at J, with 9 bases between. Germline CDR1 reads LGHDT; CDR2 reads YNNKEL (reference sequence). The chain's CDR3 is CASSQRGVAFF. For the CDR3, the DNA is TGTGCCAGCAGCCAAAGGGGCGTTGCTTTCTTT. The variable domain in full, completed from reference TRBV3-1 and TRBJ1-1, reads DTAVSQTPKYLVTQMGNDKSIKCEQNLGHDTMYWYKQDSKKFLKIMFSYNNKELIINETVPNRFSPKSPDKAHLNLHINSLELGDSAVYFCASSQRGVAFFGQGTRLTVV.

This clonotype appeared a few times. V and J are TRBV7-3 and TRBJ2-3, with TRBD1 identical over 7 bases. Trimming took 5 bases from V and 4 from J; bases not matched to a gene: 9. The length of the CDR3 is 15 residues. Per germline, CDR1 SGHTA and CDR2 FQGTGA. For the CDR3, the DNA is TGTGCCAGCAGCCCTACAGGGGCGACGGCAGATACGCAGTATTTT. Translating gives CASSPTGATADTQYF. Variable domain in full (rest from reference TRBV7-3 and TRBJ2-3): GAGVSQTPSNKVTEKGKYVELRCDPISGHTALYWYRQSLGQGPEFLIYFQGTGAADDSGLPNDRFFAVRPEGSVSTLKIQRTERGDSAVYLCASSPTGATADTQYFGPGTRLTVL.